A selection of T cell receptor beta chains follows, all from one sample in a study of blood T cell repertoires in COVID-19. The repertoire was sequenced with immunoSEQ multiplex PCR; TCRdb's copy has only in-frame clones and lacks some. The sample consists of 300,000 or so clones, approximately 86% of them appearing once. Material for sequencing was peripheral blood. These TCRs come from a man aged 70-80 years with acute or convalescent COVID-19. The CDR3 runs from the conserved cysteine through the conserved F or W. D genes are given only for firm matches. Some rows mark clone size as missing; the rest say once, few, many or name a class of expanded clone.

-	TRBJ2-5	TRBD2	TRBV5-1	CASSLVREGETQYF	TGCGCCAGCAGCTTGGTTCGGGAGGGAGAGACCCAGTACTTC
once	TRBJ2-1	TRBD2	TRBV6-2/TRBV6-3	CASSFAGTSRSQFF	TGTGCCAGCAGTTTTGCCGGGACTAGCAGGAGTCAGTTCTTC
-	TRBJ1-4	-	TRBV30	CAWREGGNEKLFF	TGTGCCTGGAGGGAGGGTGGTAACGAAAAACTGTTTTTT
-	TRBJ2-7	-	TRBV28	CASNPGSSYEQYF	TGTGCCAGTAACCCGGGGAGCTCCTACGAGCAGTACTTC
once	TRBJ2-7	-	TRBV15	CATSRPTASSYEQYF	TGTGCCACCAGCAGGCCTACAGCTTCTTCCTACGAGCAGTACTTC
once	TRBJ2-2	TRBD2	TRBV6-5	CASTTTSSTGELFF	TGTGCCAGCACTACGACTAGCAGCACCGGGGAGCTGTTTTTT
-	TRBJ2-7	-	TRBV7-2	CASSFDRTGYEQYF	TGTGCCAGCAGCTTCGACAGGACCGGCTACGAGCAGTACTTC
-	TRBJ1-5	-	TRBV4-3	CASSQGTGEFQPQHF	TGCGCCAGCAGCCAAGGGACTGGGGAGTTTCAGCCCCAGCATTTT
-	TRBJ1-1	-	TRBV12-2	CASRLHRVGHMNTEAFF	TGTGCAAGTCGGCTTCACAGGGTAGGCCACATGAACACTGAAGCTTTCTTT
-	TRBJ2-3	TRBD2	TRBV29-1	CSAGTSGRIHTQYF	TGCAGCGCCGGGACTAGCGGGAGGATCCATACGCAGTATTTT
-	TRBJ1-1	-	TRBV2	CASSPLLPSEAFF	TGTGCCAGCAGTCCACTGTTACCGTCTGAAGCTTTCTTT
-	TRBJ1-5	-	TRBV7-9	CASSLGGDQPQHF	TGTGCCAGCAGCTTGGGGGGGGATCAGCCCCAGCATTTT
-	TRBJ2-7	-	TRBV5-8	CASSFRQVKEQYF	TGTGCCAGCAGCTTTCGACAGGTTAAAGAGCAGTACTTC
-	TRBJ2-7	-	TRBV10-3	CAIRGGSGALYEQYF	TGTGCCATCAGGGGGGGTTCCGGCGCTCTCTACGAGCAGTACTTC
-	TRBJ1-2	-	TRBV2	CASRLQGYTF	TGTGCCAGCAGGCTACAGGGCTACACCTTC
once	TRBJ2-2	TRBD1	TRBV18	CASSPDRSNTGELFF	TGTGCCAGCTCACCGGACAGGTCGAACACCGGGGAGCTGTTTTTT
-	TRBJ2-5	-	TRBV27	CASSLLPYQETQYF	TGTGCCAGCAGTTTACTCCCTTACCAAGAGACCCAGTACTTC
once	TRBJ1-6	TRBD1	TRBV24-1	CATSDCDSGQGICQNSPLHF	TGTGCCACCAGTGACTGCGACTCAGGACAGGGGATATGTCAAAATTCACCCCTCCACTTT
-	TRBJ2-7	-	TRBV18	CASSPSDRTYEQYF	TGTGCCAGCTCACCAAGTGACAGGACTTACGAGCAGTACTTC
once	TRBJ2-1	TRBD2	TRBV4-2	CASSQDASGGFNEQFF	TGTGCCAGCAGCCAAGATGCCAGCGGGGGATTCAATGAGCAGTTCTTC
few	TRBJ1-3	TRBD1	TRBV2	CASSVLGQGSGNTIYF	TGTGCCAGCAGTGTCCTTGGACAGGGGTCTGGAAACACCATATATTTT
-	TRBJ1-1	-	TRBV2	CASRGDGHTEAFF	TGTGCCAGCAGGGGAGATGGTCACACTGAAGCTTTCTTT
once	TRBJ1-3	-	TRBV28	CASRSARARNGNTIYF	TGTGCCAGCAGATCAGCGAGGGCCCGAAACGGAAACACCATATATTTT
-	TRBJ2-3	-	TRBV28	CASSPNLANTDTQYF	TGTGCCAGCAGTCCGAACTTAGCCAACACAGATACGCAGTATTTT
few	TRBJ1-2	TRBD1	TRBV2	CASSPQDRGLIGYTF	TGTGCCAGCAGCCCCCAGGACAGGGGGCTGATTGGCTACACCTTC
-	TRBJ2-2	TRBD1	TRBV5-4	CASSRWGQGRAGELFF	TGTGCCAGCAGTAGATGGGGACAGGGACGCGCCGGGGAGCTGTTTTTT
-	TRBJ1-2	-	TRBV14	CASSQGAAYGYTF	TGTGCCAGCAGCCAAGGGGCAGCCTATGGCTACACCTTC
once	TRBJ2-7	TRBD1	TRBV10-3	CATTDRGQGEQYF	TGTGCCACCACGGACAGGGGGCAGGGGGAGCAGTACTTC
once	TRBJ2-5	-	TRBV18	CASSPQGQETQYF	TGTGCCAGCTCACCCCAGGGCCAAGAGACCCAGTACTTC
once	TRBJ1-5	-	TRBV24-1	CATTPAGAKFYSNQPQHF	TGTGCCACCACGCCCGCGGGGGCCAAATTTTATAGCAATCAGCCCCAGCATTTT
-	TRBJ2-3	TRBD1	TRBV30	CAWSLGTGGSTDTQYF	TGTGCCTGGAGCCTCGGGACAGGGGGTAGCACAGATACGCAGTATTTT
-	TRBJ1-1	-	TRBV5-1	CASSFGANTEAFF	TGCGCCAGCAGCTTTGGGGCGAACACTGAAGCTTTCTTT
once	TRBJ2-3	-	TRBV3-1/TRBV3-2	CASSQAIHDARHTQYF	TGTGCCAGCAGCCAAGCCATTCATGATGCCAGACACACGCAGTATTTT
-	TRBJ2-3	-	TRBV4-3	CASSQDEGTDTQYF	TGCGCCAGCAGCCAAGACGAGGGCACAGATACGCAGTATTTT
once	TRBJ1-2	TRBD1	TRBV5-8	CASSLPLTGGYGYTF	TGTGCCAGCAGCTTACCGTTGACAGGGGGTTATGGCTACACCTTC
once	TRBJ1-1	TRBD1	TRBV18	CASSPTGGAQDTEAFF	TGTGCCAGCTCACCTACAGGGGGCGCACAGGACACTGAAGCTTTCTTT
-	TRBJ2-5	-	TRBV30	CAWSVLVSPRETQYF	TGTGCCTGGAGTGTACTCGTGAGTCCGCGGGAGACCCAGTACTTC
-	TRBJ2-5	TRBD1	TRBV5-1	CASSLAGTEWETQYF	TGCGCCAGCAGCTTGGCCGGGACAGAATGGGAGACCCAGTACTTC
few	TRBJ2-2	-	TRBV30	CAWKADLNTGELFF	TGTGCCTGGAAGGCGGACTTAAACACCGGGGAGCTGTTTTTT
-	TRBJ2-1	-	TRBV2	CASSDRRLASNEQFF	TGTGCCAGCAGTGATCGGCGACTGGCTTCCAATGAGCAGTTCTTC
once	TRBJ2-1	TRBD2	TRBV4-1	CASSPREVSGRNEQFF	TGCGCCAGCAGCCCGCGAGAGGTCAGCGGGAGAAATGAGCAGTTCTTC
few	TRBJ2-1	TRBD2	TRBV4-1	CASSQGGLAGVRKNEQFF	TGCGCCAGCAGCCAGGGGGGACTAGCGGGAGTGAGAAAAAATGAGCAGTTCTTC
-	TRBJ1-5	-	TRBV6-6	CASSYSAALGNQPQHF	TGTGCCAGCAGTTACTCGGCGGCACTTGGTAATCAGCCCCAGCATTTT
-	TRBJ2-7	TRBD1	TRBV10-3	CAISESGGASYEQYF	TGTGCCATCTCCGAGTCAGGGGGTGCCTCCTACGAGCAGTACTTC
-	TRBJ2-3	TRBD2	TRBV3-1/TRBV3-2	CASSPLAGGSTDTQYF	TGTGCCAGCAGCCCCCTAGCGGGAGGGAGCACAGATACGCAGTATTTT
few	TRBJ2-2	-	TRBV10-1	CASSEGLNTGELFF	TGCGCCAGCAGTGAGGGACTGAACACCGGGGAGCTGTTTTTT
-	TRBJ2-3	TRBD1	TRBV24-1	CATSDLSRTGGPDTQYF	TGTGCCACCAGTGATTTGTCTCGGACAGGGGGCCCAGATACGCAGTATTTT
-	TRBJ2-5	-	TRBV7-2	CASSLYVETQYF	TGTGCCAGCAGCCTCTATGTAGAGACCCAGTACTTC
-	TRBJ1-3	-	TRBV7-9	CASRSGAGNTIYF	TGTGCCAGCCGCTCCGGGGCTGGAAACACCATATATTTT
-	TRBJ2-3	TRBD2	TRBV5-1	CASSSGLADSTDTQYF	TGCGCCAGCAGCTCGGGACTAGCGGATAGCACAGATACGCAGTATTTT
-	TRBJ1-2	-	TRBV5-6	CASSDTGGNGYTF	TGTGCCAGCTCGGATACGGGAGGGAATGGCTACACCTTC
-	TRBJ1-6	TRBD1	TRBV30	CAWSGQGNSPLHF	TGTGCCTGGAGTGGACAGGGGAATTCACCCCTCCACTTT
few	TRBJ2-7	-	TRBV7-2	CASSSLAVVGYEQYF	TGTGCCAGCAGCTCCTTAGCCGTAGTGGGCTACGAGCAGTACTTC
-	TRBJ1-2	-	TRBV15	CATSRDHGGLGYTF	TGTGCCACCAGCAGAGATCATGGGGGCCTGGGCTACACCTTC
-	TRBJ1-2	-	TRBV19	CASSTGGRRNYGYTF	TGTGCCAGTAGTACGGGGGGCCGGAGAAACTATGGCTACACCTTC
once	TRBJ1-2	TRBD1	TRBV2	CASATGQGRGGYTF	TGTGCCAGCGCAACGGGACAGGGAAGGGGTGGCTACACCTTC
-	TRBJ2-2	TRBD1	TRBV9	CASSVGQGAAGELFF	TGTGCCAGCAGCGTAGGGCAGGGGGCGGCCGGGGAGCTGTTTTTT